This record concerns one T cell receptor (beta chain) sequence. This sample stems from a study of blood T cell repertoires in COVID-19. Overall study context: Material from acute and convalescent COVID-19 was sourced from the United States, Italy and Spain. Sample material is recorded as cDNA or gDNA derived from T cells, B-cell-depleted T cells, or PBMCs.

Original handling: From reference gene primer amplification, estimates of nucleated cell counts were derived. The repertoire was sequenced with immunoSEQ multiplex PCR; TCRdb's copy has only in-frame clones and lacks some. D and trimming were read from the DNA, whereas the V and J calls and clone size are those reported in that table. Of 120,000 or so clones in the sample, about 85% were seen once. V lost 6 bases to trimming and J lost 2 bases, with 15 bases between them. This CDR3 has 15 residues. From germline, CDR1 is SGHTA and CDR2 FQGNSA. The clonotype originates from a man in his 60s with acute or convalescent COVID-19. The rearrangement links TRBV7-2 to TRBJ2-3, with D perhaps matching TRBD2 (6 bases). Sequenced material: peripheral blood. The CDR3 loop reads CASSPTGSHTDTQYF. In DNA, the CDR3 is TGTGCCAGCAGTCCTACCGGGAGTCACACAGATACGCAGTATTTT.